This TCR beta chain was sequenced in a study of cytomegalovirus exposure and HLA in healthy donors. Study observations and caveats: Accounts indicate the classifier identified cytomegalovirus status with strong specificity and sensitivity. Judged likely to be a sequencing artifact was a cluster of highly shared sequence variants. With later analysis, a missense DCLRE1C variant became linked to TCR beta V- and J-gene trimming.

In its sample, this clone was seen a few times. Antigen: not known. When sampled, the donors appeared nominally healthy, though they likely had unrecorded immune exposures. Both 60 Vbeta primers and 13 Jbeta primers went into the PCR. Sequenced by immunoSEQ multiplex PCR; TCRdb stores in-frame clones only, minus some. The sample lists over 150,000 clones, about four fifths occurring once. There are 15 residues in the CDR3. V shed 4 bases, J shed 3 bases, and the junction held 6 bases outside the gene matches. CDR1 and CDR2 (germline): MNHEY, SVGAGI. This receptor was obtained from a woman aged 45-65 years in good health and CMV-seronegative. This chain links TRBV6-5 with TRBJ2-7; 10 bases are shared with TRBD2. The material sequenced was PBMCs. The CDR3 DNA reads TGTGCCAGCAGTTCGCGGACTAGCGGAAGCTACGAGCAGTACTTC. This sequence encodes CASSSRTSGSYEQYF.